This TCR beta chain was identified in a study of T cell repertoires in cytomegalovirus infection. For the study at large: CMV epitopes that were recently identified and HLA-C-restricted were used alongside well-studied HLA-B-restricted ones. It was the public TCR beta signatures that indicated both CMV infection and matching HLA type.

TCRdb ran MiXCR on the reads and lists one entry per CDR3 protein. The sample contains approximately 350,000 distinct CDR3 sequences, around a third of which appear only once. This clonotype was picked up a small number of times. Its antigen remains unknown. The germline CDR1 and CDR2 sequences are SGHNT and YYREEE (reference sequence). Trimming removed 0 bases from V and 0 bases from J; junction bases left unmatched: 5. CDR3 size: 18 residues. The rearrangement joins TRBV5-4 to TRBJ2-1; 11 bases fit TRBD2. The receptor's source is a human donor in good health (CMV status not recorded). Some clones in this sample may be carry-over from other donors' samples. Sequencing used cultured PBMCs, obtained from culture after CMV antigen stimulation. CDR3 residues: CASSLETSGTSSYNEQFF. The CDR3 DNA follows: TGTGCCAGCAGCTTGGAGACTAGCGGGACGAGCTCCTACAATGAGCAGTTCTTC.